This entry lists 25 T cell receptor beta chains sequenced from one sample in a study of cytomegalovirus exposure and HLA in healthy donors. Vbeta (60) and Jbeta (13) primers were used in the PCR. Some clones are missing from TCRdb's copy, which holds only in-frame ones; the method was immunoSEQ multiplex PCR. The repertoire holds 150,000 to 180,000 clones, roughly 80% seen once, with roughly 4% in the top ten. Sequencing was performed on PBMCs. Receptors were obtained from a woman between 35 and 50 years old in good health and CMV-seronegative.

This rearrangement joins TRBV7-9 to TRBJ1-1, with a possible D match to TRBD1 (5 bases). The CDR3 contains 12 residues. Between the trimmed V and J ends, which lost 6 bases and 5 bases, there was a span of 10 bases. Germline assignment: CDR1 SEHNR and CDR2 FQNEAQ (reference sequence). The CDR3 here is CASSIQETEAFF. The CDR3 bases are TGTGCCAGCAGTATACAGGAGACTGAAGCTTTCTTT.

V gene TRBV28 combines with J gene TRBJ1-5, with a tentative D call TRBD1 (6 bases). Trimming left V 4 bases short and J 7 bases short, with 20 bases between. Looked up from germline, CDR1 is MDHEN and CDR2 is SYDVKM. This CDR3 contains 16 residues. The CDR3 protein is CASSSYSQGTLQPQHF. CDR3 coding DNA: TGTGCCAGCAGTTCCTACTCACAGGGAACCCTGCAGCCCCAGCATTTT.

This clone has just a few counts. The chain couples TRBV21-1 to TRBJ1-1; TRBD1 is taken as the D call from the table, unchecked against the DNA. TRBV21-1 is a pseudogene locus. The length of the CDR3 is 15 residues. This chain's CDR3 is CASSIQGKVVTEAFF. The CDR3 DNA is TGTGCCAGCAGCATACAGGGGAAGGTTGTCACTGAAGCTTTCTTT.

The V call is TRBV6-5, the J call TRBJ2-7; no clear D gene. Trimming shortened V by 6 bases and J by 2 bases, and 14 bases separated the two germline ends. Germline lookup yields CDR1 MNHEY and CDR2 SVGAGI. This CDR3 is 14 amino acids long. For the CDR3, the DNA is TGTGCCAGCAGCCACCGGGTCGAGGCCTACGAGCAGTACTTC. It encodes CASSHRVEAYEQYF.

In the case of this clone: The sample holds other DNA sequences that translate to the same CDR3. The chain links TRBV9 to TRBJ1-1; D is unclear. The CDR3 spans 12 residues. Trimming removed 2 bases at V and 0 bases at J, with 2 bases between. Germline lookup yields CDR1 SGDLS and CDR2 YYNGEE. Here the CDR3 DNA reads TGTGCCAGCAGCGTCGTGAACACTGAAGCTTTCTTT. Its translation: CASSVVNTEAFF.

This CDR3 reads CASRGTGLGNEQFF. As DNA, the CDR3 is TGTGCCAGCAGGGGGACAGGGTTAGGCAATGAGCAGTTCTTC. The chain is built from TRBV27 and TRBJ2-1, with 9 bases aligning to TRBD1. The CDR3 totals 14 residues. Trimming took 6 bases from V and 6 from J; bases not matched to a gene: 6. Germline-derived CDR1 and CDR2 are MNHEY and SMNVEV (reference sequence).

The rearrangement joins TRBV2 to TRBJ2-5; D possibly corresponds to TRBD1 (6 bases). The CDR3 has 15 residues. Germline V CDR1 and CDR2: SNHLY, FYNNEI. Between the trimmed V and J ends, which lost 8 bases and 2 bases, there was a span of 18 bases. CDR3: CASVSQMGQQETQYF. The CDR3 DNA is TGTGCCAGCGTCTCCCAAATGGGACAACAAGAGACCCAGTACTTC.

The chain combines TRBV2 with TRBJ1-5; D is possibly TRBD1 (6 bases). From germline, CDR1 is SNHLY and CDR2 FYNNEI. This CDR3 is 13 amino acids long. The V and J ends lost 7 bases and 7 bases respectively, with 14 bases between them. CDR3 loop: CASTQGGWQPQHF. The CDR3 DNA reads as TGTGCCAGCACCCAAGGGGGTTGGCAGCCCCAGCATTTT.

This chain links TRBV7-2 with TRBJ1-5; the D is unclear. V shed 4 bases and J shed 3 bases, with 7 bases lying between them. The germline V gene has CDR1 SGHTA and CDR2 FQGNSA. The CDR3 is made up of 13 amino acids. The CDR3 nucleotides are TGTGCCAGCAGCTCTTCACTCAATCAGCCCCAGCATTTT. Its protein product is CASSSSLNQPQHF.

The genes are TRBV6-1 and TRBJ2-2, with TRBD2 as a possible D gene (6 bases). V shed 8 bases and J shed 5 bases, with 15 bases lying between them. Germline V gene sequence: CDR1 MNHNS, CDR2 SASEGT. The CDR3 runs to 14 residues. The CDR3 bases are TGTGCCAGCGAGGTCGGGAGCGGGACCGGGGAGCTGTTTTTT. It is translated as CASEVGSGTGELFF.

The chain joins TRBV19 to TRBJ1-6; TRBD1 matches at 7 bases. Looked up from germline, CDR1 is LNHDA and CDR2 is SQIVND (reference sequence). V shed 5 bases and J 7 bases; nucleotides not matched to a gene: 8. The CDR3 sequence is 15 residues long. CDR3 nucleotide sequence: TGTGCCAGTAGTCCGCCGGGACAGCCAAATTCACCCCTCCACTTT. Protein product: CASSPPGQPNSPLHF.

The chain uses TRBV4-1 and TRBJ2-3; TRBD1 agrees at 7 bases. CDR3 length: 16 residues. Germline assignment: CDR1 MGHRA and CDR2 YSYEKL. The J segment lost 1 base and the V segment lost 5 bases, leaving 9 bases of the junction unmatched. The CDR3 protein is CASSKAGTEGTDTQYF. Here the CDR3 DNA reads TGCGCCAGCAGCAAAGCCGGGACAGAAGGCACAGATACGCAGTATTTT.

The chain joins TRBV25-1 to TRBJ1-2; D uncertain. The CDR3 is 14 residues long. Trimming took off 2 bases at V and 5 bases at J, with 12 bases between the two ends. Germline V gene sequence: CDR1 MGHDK, CDR2 SYGVNS. The DNA for the CDR3 is TGTGCCAGCAGTGAAGGTGATGGACTTTATGGCTACACCTTC. Amino acids: CASSEGDGLYGYTF.

In this sample, this clone turned up a few times. The chain carries TRBV30 and TRBJ1-3; D gene ambiguous. Germline V lookup: CDR1 GTSNPN, CDR2 SVGIG (reference sequence). The CDR3 totals 14 residues. V lost 5 bases and J 0 bases, leaving 11 bases between the germline ends. The CDR3 is CAWAGFISGNTIYF. DNA of the CDR3: TGTGCCTGGGCGGGATTCATCTCTGGAAACACCATATATTTT.

The chain combines TRBV7-6 with TRBJ2-1; D remains ambiguous. The V and J ends lost 5 bases and 0 bases respectively, with 8 bases between them. CDR1 SGHVS and CDR2 FNYEAQ come from the germline V gene. The CDR3 consists of 14 residues. The CDR3, as DNA: TGTGCCAGCAGCCGACAAGACTCCTACAATGAGCAGTTCTTC. Its protein product is CASSRQDSYNEQFF.

V gene TRBV4-2 combines with J gene TRBJ2-7; the D is unclear. In germline, CDR1 is LGHNA, CDR2 YNFKEQ. The CDR3 sequence is 14 residues long. Trimming pared 2 bases from V and 0 bases from J, leaving 8 bases between. For the CDR3, the DNA is TGTGCCAGCAGCCAATCTTCTAGCTCCTACGAGCAGTACTTC. This translates into CASSQSSSSYEQYF.

The chain links TRBV28 to TRBJ1-2; 11 nucleotides agree with TRBD1. This CDR3 spans 15 amino acids. The junction had 9 bases not matched to a gene; V was cut back by 7 bases and J by 5 bases. From germline, CDR1 is MDHEN and CDR2 SYDVKM. For the CDR3, the DNA is TGTGCCAGCAACTCACCCGGGACAGGGGGTTATGGCTACACCTTC. Protein sequence: CASNSPGTGGYGYTF.

The chain has TRBV6-5 and TRBJ1-2, with D tentatively TRBD1 (5 bases). Trimming took 0 bases from V and 7 from J, leaving 15 bases between them. Germline CDR1 reads MNHEY; CDR2 reads SVGAGI. This CDR3 is 15 amino acids long. The CDR3 protein is CASSYSQMGQRGYTF. The CDR3 bases are TGTGCCAGCAGTTACTCCCAGATGGGGCAGCGTGGCTACACCTTC.

This chain links TRBV20-1 with TRBJ2-7; maybe TRBD2 (5 bases). The CDR3 covers 11 residues. Deletions cut 5 bases from V and 4 bases from J, with 9 bases between. Germline CDR1 is DFQATT and CDR2 is SNEGSKA (reference sequence). As DNA, the CDR3 is TGCAGTGCTGAGGGAAAATACGAGCAGTACTTC. Its protein product is CSAEGKYEQYF.

The chain joins TRBV7-8 to TRBJ1-5, with D perhaps TRBD1 (6 bases). Looked up from germline, CDR1 is SGHVS and CDR2 is FQNEAQ. The CDR3 has 16 residues. The ends were cut back, 2 bases at V and 6 bases at J, with 17 bases in the middle. CDR3 in amino acids: CASSLNRQRGGQPQHF. The DNA of the CDR3 is TGTGCCAGCAGCTTAAACCGGCAAAGGGGGGGTCAGCCCCAGCATTTT. The full variable domain, rest sourced from reference TRBV7-8 and TRBJ1-5, is GAGVSQSPRYKVAKRGQDVALRCDPISGHVSLFWYQQALGQGPEFLTYFQNEAQLDKSGLPSDRFFAERPEGSVSTLKIQRTQQEDSAVYLCASSLNRQRGGQPQHFGDGTRLSIL.

This clone turned up a few times. V is TRBV7-2 and J is TRBJ1-5, with D possibly matching TRBD1 (5 bases). The CDR3 loop spans 15 amino acids. Between the trimmed V and J ends, which lost 1 base and 0 bases, there was a span of 7 bases. Germline CDR1 SGHTA, CDR2 FQGNSA. CDR3 region: CASSLDRYSNQPQHF. The CDR3 region has the DNA TGTGCCAGCAGCTTAGACAGGTATAGCAATCAGCCCCAGCATTTT.

The chain links TRBV2 to TRBJ2-3; 7 nucleotides match TRBD2. The germline V gene has CDR1 SNHLY and CDR2 FYNNEI. Germline trimming cut 1 base from V and 6 bases from J; bases unmatched to any gene: 10. CDR3 length equals 16 residues. This CDR3 is CASSEEGGGNPDTQYF. In DNA form, the CDR3 reads TGTGCCAGCAGTGAAGAGGGCGGGGGTAATCCCGATACGCAGTATTTT. Drawing the rest from reference TRBV2 and TRBJ2-3, the complete variable domain is EPEVTQTPSHQVTQMGQEVILRCVPISNHLYFYWYRQILGQKVEFLVSFYNNEISEKSEIFDDQFSVERPDGSNFTLKIRSTKLEDSAMYFCASSEEGGGNPDTQYFGPGTRLTVL.

The V and J genes are TRBV25-1 and TRBJ1-1; maybe TRBD1 (5 bases). This CDR3 has 18 residues. Germline V CDR1 and CDR2: MGHDK, SYGVNS. Trimming pared 1 base from V and 0 bases from J, leaving 18 bases between. Here the CDR3 DNA reads TGTGCCAGCAGTGAATGGGGCAGGGAGGGCACCATGAACACTGAAGCTTTCTTT. This encodes CASSEWGREGTMNTEAFF.

The chain carries TRBV7-6 and TRBJ2-2; 8 positions match TRBD1. Germline CDR1 SGHVS, CDR2 FNYEAQ. This CDR3 spans 15 amino acids. V lost 4 bases, J lost 6 bases, and 7 bases stayed unmatched. DNA of the CDR3: TGTGCCAGCAGCTCTGGCAGGGGGCCTGCCGGGGAGCTGTTTTTT. Translated: CASSSGRGPAGELFF. The entire variable domain, with the rest obtained from reference TRBV7-6 and TRBJ2-2, is as follows: GAGVSQSPRYKVTKRGQDVALRCDPISGHVSLYWYRQALGQGPEFLTYFNYEAQQDKSGLPNDRFSAERPEGSISTLTIQRTEQRDSAMYRCASSSGRGPAGELFFGEGSRLTVL.

This rearrangement joins TRBV6-6 to TRBJ2-1; 12 positions agree with TRBD2. V was clipped by 6 bases and J by 8 bases; unmatched bases: 8. CDR1 is MNHNY and CDR2 is SVGAGI in the germline V gene (reference sequence). This CDR3 is built from 15 residues. CDR3 residues: CASRDTSGGSDEQFF. CDR3 DNA sequence: TGTGCCAGCAGGGATACTAGCGGGGGGTCCGATGAGCAGTTCTTC.